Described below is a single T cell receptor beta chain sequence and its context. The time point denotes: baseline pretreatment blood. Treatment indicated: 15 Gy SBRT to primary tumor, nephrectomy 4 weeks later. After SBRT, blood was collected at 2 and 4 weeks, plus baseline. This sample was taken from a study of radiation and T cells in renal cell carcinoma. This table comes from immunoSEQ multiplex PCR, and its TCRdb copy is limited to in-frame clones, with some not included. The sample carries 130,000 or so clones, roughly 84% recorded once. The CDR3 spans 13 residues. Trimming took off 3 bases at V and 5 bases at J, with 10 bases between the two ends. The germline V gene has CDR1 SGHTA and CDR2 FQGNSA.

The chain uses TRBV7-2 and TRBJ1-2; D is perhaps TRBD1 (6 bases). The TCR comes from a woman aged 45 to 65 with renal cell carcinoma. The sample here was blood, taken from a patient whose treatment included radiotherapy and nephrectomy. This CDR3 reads CASSFGTRYGYTF. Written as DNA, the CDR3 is TGTGCCAGCAGCTTTGGGACACGGTATGGCTACACCTTC.